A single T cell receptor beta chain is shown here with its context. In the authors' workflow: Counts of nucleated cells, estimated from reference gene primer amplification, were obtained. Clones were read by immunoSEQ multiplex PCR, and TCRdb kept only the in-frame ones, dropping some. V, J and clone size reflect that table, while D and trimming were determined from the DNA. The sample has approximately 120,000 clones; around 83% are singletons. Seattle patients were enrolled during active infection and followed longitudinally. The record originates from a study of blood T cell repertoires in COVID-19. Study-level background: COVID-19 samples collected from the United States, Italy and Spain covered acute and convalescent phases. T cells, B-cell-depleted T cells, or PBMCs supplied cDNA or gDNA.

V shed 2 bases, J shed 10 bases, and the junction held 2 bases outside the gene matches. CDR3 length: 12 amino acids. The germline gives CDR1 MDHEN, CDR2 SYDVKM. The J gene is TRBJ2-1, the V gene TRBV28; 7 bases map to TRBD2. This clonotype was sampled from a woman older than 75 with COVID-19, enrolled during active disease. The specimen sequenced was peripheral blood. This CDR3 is CASSLALAEQFF. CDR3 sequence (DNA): TGTGCCAGCAGTTTAGCACTAGCGGAGCAGTTCTTC.